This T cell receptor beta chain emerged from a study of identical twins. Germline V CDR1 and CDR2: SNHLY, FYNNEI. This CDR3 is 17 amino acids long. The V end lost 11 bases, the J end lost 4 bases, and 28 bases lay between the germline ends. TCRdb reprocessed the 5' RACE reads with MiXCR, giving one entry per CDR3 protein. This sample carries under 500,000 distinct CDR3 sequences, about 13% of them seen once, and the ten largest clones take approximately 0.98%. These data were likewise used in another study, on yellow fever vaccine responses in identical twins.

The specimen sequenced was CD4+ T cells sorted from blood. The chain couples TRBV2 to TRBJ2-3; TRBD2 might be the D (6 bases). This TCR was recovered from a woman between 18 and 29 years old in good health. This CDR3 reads CAGTRTRRLGGADTQYF. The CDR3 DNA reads TGTGCCGGAACCCGAACGCGGCGACTAGGTGGTGCAGATACGCAGTATTTT.